Below, 24 T cell receptor beta chains from the same sample are listed, as sequenced in a study of blood T cells in healthy people across ages. A second PCR of 7 to 11 cycles used a sample-barcoded 5' primer and a J-beta primer mix. TCRdb analysed the 5' RACE reads with MiXCR anew, one entry per CDR3 protein. The sample carries about 1,400,000 distinct CDR3 sequences, approximately 63% recorded once. Input material: blood. The origin of the receptors is a young man in good health.

J is TRBJ2-3 and V is TRBV6-1; D perhaps matches TRBD2 (5 bases). Germline assignment: CDR1 MNHNS and CDR2 SASEGT. This CDR3 is built from 16 residues. The V end lost 1 base, the J end lost 3 bases, and 14 bases lay between the germline ends. CDR3 region: CASSEGPSRSTDTQYF. CDR3 bases: TGTGCCAGCAGTGAAGGGCCTAGCCGATCGACAGATACGCAGTATTTT.

Note on this clonotype: At one end the junction does not follow the germline gene, possibly because of a read error. The rearrangement uses TRBV27 and TRBJ1-2, with TRBD1 matching over 12 bases. Per the germline V gene, CDR1 is MNHEY and CDR2 is SMNVEV (reference sequence). CDR3 size: 15 residues. CDR3 sequence reads: CASRTGQGAAYGCTF. CDR3 nucleotide sequence: TGTGCCAGCAGAACGGGACAGGGGGCGGCCTATGGCTGCACCTTC.

The J gene is TRBJ1-2, the V gene TRBV11-2, with no clear D. The V gene lost 5 bases and the J gene lost 0 bases, with 10 bases spanning the gap. This CDR3 is 14 amino acids long. Germline CDR1 is SGHAT and CDR2 is FQNNGV. The CDR3 reads CASSPLSANYGYTF. The CDR3 bases are TGTGCCAGCAGCCCATTAAGCGCTAACTATGGCTACACCTTC.

The chain combines TRBV28 with TRBJ2-5; D uncertain. The CDR3 is made up of 15 amino acids. Deletions cut 3 bases from V and 2 bases from J, with 13 bases between. Germline V gives CDR1 MDHEN, CDR2 SYDVKM. The CDR3 here is CASSFLGSWQETQYF. CDR3 coding DNA: TGTGCCAGCAGTTTCCTAGGATCGTGGCAAGAGACCCAGTACTTC.

The chain combines TRBV29-1 with TRBJ2-1; 8 bases align to TRBD2. CDR1 and CDR2 from the germline V gene are SQVTM and ANQGSEA. This CDR3 has 14 amino acids. Trimming at V came to 6 bases and at J to 7 bases, leaving 11 bases not matched to a gene. The chain's CDR3 is CSVTRGGVGNEQFF. In nucleotides, the CDR3 is TGCAGCGTCACACGGGGGGGAGTGGGGAATGAGCAGTTCTTC.

This sequence joins TRBV10-3 and TRBJ2-4; weak D call: TRBD1 (6 bases). Germline assignment: CDR1 ENHRY and CDR2 SYGVKD. The CDR3 runs 13 residues. With 7 bases removed from V and 13 bases from J, the gap between germline ends came to 20 bases. The DNA for the CDR3 is TGTGCCATCAACAGGGAAGAAGGTTGGGAGCAGTACTTC. As protein: CAINREEGWEQYF.

J is TRBJ1-1 and V is TRBV4-1; D unresolved. The CDR3 contains 13 residues. V lost 0 bases, J lost 11 bases, and 13 bases lay in between. Germline CDR1 MGHRA, CDR2 YSYEKL. The CDR3 nucleotides read TGCGCCAGCAGCCAAGAGTTTCAACGTCTGGCTTTCTTT. This gives the protein CASSQEFQRLAFF.

V and J are TRBV5-1 and TRBJ2-1, with D possibly matching TRBD2 (6 bases). The CDR3 loop spans 13 amino acids. V lost 2 bases and J 6 bases, leaving 9 bases between the germline ends. Germline V gene sequence: CDR1 SGHRS, CDR2 YFSETQ. This CDR3 reads CASSLTSPNEQFF. CDR3 bases: TGCGCCAGCAGCTTAACTAGCCCCAATGAGCAGTTCTTC.

The chain carries TRBV6-2 or TRBV6-3 and TRBJ2-3; D unclear. The CDR3 consists of 14 residues. The V and J ends lost 2 bases and 4 bases respectively, with 10 bases between them. The germline V gene encodes CDR1 MNHEY and CDR2 SVGEGT. CDR3 DNA sequence: TGTGCCAGCAGTTACACCAGGATTTCAGATACGCAGTATTTT. Amino acids: CASSYTRISDTQYF.

The V and J genes are TRBV7-9 and TRBJ2-1, with no clear D. This CDR3 has 12 residues. Trimming stripped 4 bases from V and 9 bases from J, with 10 bases between. The germline V gene encodes CDR1 SEHNR and CDR2 FQNEAQ (reference sequence). CDR3 bases: TGTGCCAGCAGCTCGGACCTGAGTGAGCAGTTCTTC. Its protein is CASSSDLSEQFF.

This clonotype turned up a few times. This CDR3 reads CASSRDREAPLHF. CDR3 coding DNA: TGTGCCAGCAGCCGGGACAGGGAGGCACCCCTCCACTTT. The chain has TRBV2 and TRBJ1-6, with 9 nucleotides matching TRBD1. Germline V gives CDR1 SNHLY, CDR2 FYNNEI. Trimming removed 6 bases from V and 11 bases from J; junction bases left unmatched: 5. The CDR3 sequence is 13 residues long.

This clonotype was detected a few times. V and J are TRBV6-2 or TRBV6-3 and TRBJ2-7; D tentatively reads TRBD1 or TRBD2 (5 bases each). V was clipped by 7 bases and J by 3 bases, with 16 bases between them. Germline V gene lookup returns CDR1 MNHEY and CDR2 SVGEGT. CDR3 length: 14 residues. The DNA for the CDR3 is TGTGCCAGCAAGACGGGGCAGATTCTCTACGAGCAGTACTTC. It codes for CASKTGQILYEQYF.

The V gene is TRBV27, the J gene TRBJ1-2; the D is unclear. V lost 5 bases, J lost 0 bases, and 10 bases lay in between. This CDR3 is 14 amino acids long. Germline loops: CDR1 MNHEY, CDR2 SMNVEV (reference sequence). CDR3 nucleotides: TGTGCCAGCAGTCCCTTTGACGCTAACTATGGCTACACCTTC. Translation: CASSPFDANYGYTF.

This chain uses TRBV7-9 with TRBJ2-1; 7 bases are shared with TRBD1. CDR3 length: 15 residues. Germline loops: CDR1 SEHNR, CDR2 FQNEAQ (reference sequence). Germline trimming cut 4 bases from V and 4 bases from J; bases unmatched to any gene: 7. The CDR3 DNA follows: TGTGCCAGCAGCTCGGACAGGCAAGGATACAATGAGCAGTTCTTC. Encoded protein: CASSSDRQGYNEQFF.

This chain uses TRBV15 with TRBJ2-5, with a tentative D call TRBD2 (6 bases). The CDR3 is 15 amino acids. Trimming removed 2 bases at V and 11 bases at J, with 21 bases between. The germline V gene encodes CDR1 LNHNV and CDR2 YYDKDF (reference sequence). CDR3 in amino acids: CATSRRIVGGDEQYF. The CDR3 coding sequence is TGTGCCACCAGCAGAAGAATCGTCGGAGGGGATGAGCAGTACTTC.

DNA of the CDR3: TGTGCCAAAAGTCCCGGGACTAGCGGGGCCTACTCCTACAATGAGCAGTTCTTC. Its protein is CAKSPGTSGAYSYNEQFF. The chain combines TRBV10-3 with TRBJ2-1; 13 bases fit TRBD2. Germline V gene lookup returns CDR1 ENHRY and CDR2 SYGVKD. The ends lost 10 bases at V and 0 bases at J; junction bases unmatched: 12. This CDR3 spans 18 amino acids.

A word on this clonotype: A read error may account for a junction end that differs from germline. V gene TRBV12-3 or TRBV12-4 combines with J gene TRBJ2-5; D uncertain. The J call may be in error: the DNA end matches TRBJ2-7 better. The CDR3 has 15 residues. The CDR3 region has the DNA TGTGCCAGCAGTCCGCTACCGTGTAAATCCTCCGAGCAGTACTTC. It translates to CASSPLPCKSSEQYF.

This clonotype turned up a few times. V usage is TRBV6-1 and J usage is TRBJ2-7; 7 bases fit TRBD1. The CDR3 sequence is 16 residues long. The germline V gene has CDR1 MNHNS and CDR2 SASEGT. The trim removed 3 bases at V and 3 bases at J, leaving 11 bases unmatched. For the CDR3, the DNA is TGTGCCAGCAGTGAGAAGGGACAGCAGTCGATCTACGAGCAGTACTTC. This encodes CASSEKGQQSIYEQYF.

This chain connects TRBV4-3 to TRBJ2-1; D is possibly TRBD1 (6 bases). Between the trimmed V and J ends, which lost 3 bases and 10 bases, there was a span of 22 bases. The CDR3 contains 16 residues. The V gene's germline CDR1 is LGHNA and CDR2 YSLEER. This CDR3 is CASSQVWGTSSYEQFF. For the CDR3, the DNA is TGCGCCAGCAGCCAGGTTTGGGGGACAAGCTCCTACGAGCAGTTCTTC.

The rearrangement links TRBV6-5 to TRBJ2-1, with 11 bases that match TRBD2. Germline assignment: CDR1 MNHEY and CDR2 SVGAGI. The CDR3 runs 16 residues. Germline trimming cut 2 bases from V and 7 bases from J; bases unmatched to any gene: 7. DNA for the CDR3: TGTGCCAGCAGTTACGTGTTGCCTAGCGGGGGGAATGAGCAGTTCTTC. This translates into CASSYVLPSGGNEQFF.

The V and J genes are TRBV29-1 and TRBJ2-1; D perhaps matches TRBD1 (6 bases). The CDR3 sequence is 11 residues long. Looked up from germline, CDR1 is SQVTM and CDR2 is ANQGSEA. V was shortened by 2 bases and J by 9 bases, with 8 bases between the two germline ends. The CDR3 bases are TGCAGCGTTGAACAACAGGGTGAGCAGTTCTTC. Translating it yields CSVEQQGEQFF.

Here the CDR3 DNA reads TGTGCCATCAGTGAGGCTAGCGGGGGTGACACCGGGGAGCTGTTTTTT. Protein sequence: CAISEASGGDTGELFF. This rearrangement joins TRBV10-3 to TRBJ2-2, with TRBD2 matching 10 bases. Germline V CDR1 and CDR2: ENHRY, SYGVKD. The trim removed 2 bases at V and 3 bases at J, leaving 3 bases unmatched. CDR3 length equals 16 residues.

This clonotype was detected only a few times. The rearrangement uses TRBV5-1 and TRBJ1-2, with D perhaps TRBD1 (6 bases). From germline, CDR1 is SGHRS and CDR2 YFSETQ. The CDR3 runs 16 residues. V lost 3 bases and J lost 0, with 15 bases in between. The CDR3 coding sequence is TGCGCCAGCAGCTCAACCGGACAGAATCCTAACTATGGCTACACCTTC. It is translated as CASSSTGQNPNYGYTF. The complete variable domain, with remaining parts taken from reference TRBV5-1 and TRBJ1-2, reads KAGVTQTPRYLIKTRGQQVTLSCSPISGHRSVSWYQQTPGQGLQFLFEYFSETQRNKGNFPGRFSGRQFSNSRSEMNVSTLELGDSALYLCASSSTGQNPNYGYTFGSGTRLTVV.

Concerning this clonotype: Germline and junction disagree at one end, which may indicate a read error. The rearrangement uses TRBV28 and TRBJ2-6; D ambiguous. CDR3 size: 17 residues. CDR1 MDHEN and CDR2 SYDVKM come from the germline V gene. The CDR3 nucleotides are TGTGCTAGCAGCTATCCCCTGGGCACCTCTGGGGCCAACGTCCTGACTTTC. This gives the protein CASSYPLGTSGANVLTF.